This T cell receptor (beta chain) was recovered during a study of T cells in Graves' hyperthyroidism and ophthalmopathy. In its sample, this clonotype was seen a few times. An end of the junction differs from the germline gene, which may be a read error. TCR beta CDR3 sequences were amplified from RNA transcripts. Researchers ran a first-round RT-PCR on the TCR CDR3 using the HTBI primer set. Via MiXCR, TCRdb re-called the multiplex PCR reads, giving one row per CDR3 protein. Among 550,000 to 850,000 distinct CDR3 sequences listed, around 20% were seen once. The germline CDR1 and CDR2 sequences are SSHAT and FNYEAQ (reference sequence). CDR3 size: 14 residues.

The gene calls are TRBV7-7 and TRBJ2-1; tentative D call: TRBD1 (6 bases). The sample was blood. The receptor was isolated from a woman between 50 and 59 years old with Graves' hyperthyroidism that later progressed to Graves' ophthalmopathy. CDR3 residues: CASSFYGTSHEQFF. The CDR3 DNA sequence: TGTGCTAGCAGCTTCTACGGGACATCTCATGAGCAGTTCTTC.